The clone carrying this T cell receptor beta chain was seen a handful of times. Quantitative barcoded 5'-RACE was used to prepare TCR beta libraries. MiXCR, run by TCRdb on the 5' RACE reads, gives a single entry per CDR3 protein. The sample has just under 350,000 distinct CDR3 sequences; approximately 14% are singletons. This CDR3 has 14 amino acids. Germline values: CDR1 MNHEY, CDR2 SMNVEV (reference sequence). After removal of 7 bases from V and 2 bases from J, the junction contained 8 bases not matched to a gene. The data originate from a study of CD8 T cells in ankylosing spondylitis. The chain has TRBV27 and TRBJ2-7; TRBD1 matches at 7 bases. The source material was blood, either unsorted or a sorted T cell fraction (not recorded which). The source of this sequence is a male donor with ankylosing spondylitis or in good health (not recorded which). The CDR3 DNA reads TGTGCCAGCATGACGACAGGGAACCCCTACGAGCAGTACTTC. Residues: CASMTTGNPYEQYF.